This T cell receptor (beta chain) was identified during a study of blood T cell repertoires in COVID-19. For the study at large: The United States, Italy and Spain were the sources of the acute and convalescent COVID-19 samples. In each case, the material was cDNA or gDNA derived from T cells, B-cell-depleted T cells, or PBMCs.

Per the authors' pipeline: Reference gene primer amplification yielded estimated nucleated cell counts. Method: immunoSEQ multiplex PCR; TCRdb's copy keeps in-frame clones and lacks some. From that table come the V and J calls and clone size; the DNA was used to work out D and trimming. The sample carries about 74,000 clones, about nine tenths recorded once. In its sample, this clone was seen once. V lost 7 bases, J lost 0 bases, and 9 bases lay in between. Germline values: CDR1 LNHDA, CDR2 SQIVND (reference sequence). The CDR3 is 14 residues long. Sequencing was done on a sample of peripheral blood. The chain employs TRBV19 and TRBJ1-4; tentatively, D is TRBD1 (6 bases). This TCR derives from a human donor in a cohort sampled during active COVID-19. CDR3 in DNA: TGTGCCAGTACCAACAGGGCAACTAATGAAAAACTGTTTTTT. Translation: CASTNRATNEKLFF.